Shown below are 2 T cell receptor beta chains from a single sample sequenced in a study of identical twins. One entry per CDR3 protein, called by TCRdb with MiXCR from the 5' RACE reads. The sample has 500,000 to 600,000 distinct CDR3 sequences, approximately 22% seen once. The same sample was also studied in work on T cells expressing NK-cell markers.

The sample consisted of CD4+ T cells sorted from blood. These receptors were taken from a woman between 18 and 29 years old in good health.

V gene TRBV10-1 combines with J gene TRBJ2-2; D remains unclear. The germline V gene has CDR1 WNHNN and CDR2 SYGVQD (reference sequence). The CDR3 is 13 amino acids. Trimming stripped 2 bases from V and 5 bases from J, with 6 bases between. CDR3 bases: TGCGCCAGCAGTGAGGCCGGTACCGGGGAGCTGTTTTTT. Translation gives CASSEAGTGELFF.

In its sample, this clonotype was seen many times. This sequence joins TRBV18 and TRBJ2-7; D unresolved. This CDR3 has 14 residues. Germline values: CDR1 KGHSH, CDR2 LQKENI. Trimming pared 3 bases from V and 5 bases from J, leaving 14 bases between. In DNA form, the CDR3 reads TGTGCCAGCTCACCCCGGACCCAAAGCAACGAGCAGTACTTC. Its translation: CASSPRTQSNEQYF.